The rows below give T cell receptor beta chains drawn from one sample of a study of T-cell reconstitution after alpha-beta-depleted transplantation in children. TCRdb independently ran MiXCR on the PCR reads; one entry per CDR3 protein. The profile shows roughly 200,000 distinct CDR3 sequences, about 9.5% of them singletons. The sequencing used PBMCs from the stem cell graft donor, collected from the stem cell graft. The receptors here all came from a human donor who donated a stem cell graft to a child with acute lymphoblastic leukemia. The CDR3 runs from the conserved cysteine through the conserved F or W. A D gene is named only where the DNA matches it firmly. Part of the rows lack a size; the others show once, few, many or a class for expanded clones.

size	J	D	V	DNA	CDR3
once	TRBJ2-7	NA	TRBV14	TGTGCCAGCAGCCAGGGAGTTCTCTACGAGCAGTACTTC	CASSQGVLYEQYF
NA	TRBJ2-7	NA	TRBV27	TGTGCCAGCATGTCCTCCTACGAGCAGTACTTC	CASMSSYEQYF
NA	TRBJ1-2	TRBD1	TRBV3-1	TGTGCCAGCAGCCCCCGGCCGGGACAGCGACCCTATGGCTACACCTTC	CASSPRPGQRPYGYTF
few	TRBJ1-5	TRBD1	TRBV6-5	TGTGCCAGCAGTTACACGGGACAGGGGAATCAGCCCCAGCATTTT	CASSYTGQGNQPQHF
NA	TRBJ1-1	TRBD1	TRBV4-1	TGCGCCAGCAGCCCCGGACAGGGCTTAGACACTGAAGCTTTCTTT	CASSPGQGLDTEAFF
NA	TRBJ1-6	NA	TRBV4-3	TGCGCCAGCAGCCAAGAGAAGGGGGTGGGTCCCCTCCACTTT	CASSQEKGVGPLHF
many	TRBJ2-3	TRBD2	TRBV7-9	TGTGCCAGCAGCATCAATACCGGGACTATCACAGATACGCAGTATTTT	CASSINTGTITDTQYF
many	TRBJ1-1	NA	TRBV29-1	TGCAGCGTTGATGGCGGGCAGGTCACTGAAGCTTTCTTT	CSVDGGQVTEAFF
NA	TRBJ2-1	NA	TRBV5-1	TGCGCCAGCAGCTTAGTCATGGACGAGGGGCAGTTCTTC	CASSLVMDEGQFF
few	TRBJ2-4	NA	TRBV5-1	TGCGCCAGCAGCTTGACAGGTCTCGAAAACATTCAGTACTTC	CASSLTGLENIQYF
few	TRBJ1-4	TRBD1	TRBV27	TGTGCCAGCGGAGGGACAGGCAACAATGAAAAACTGTTTTTT	CASGGTGNNEKLFF
many	TRBJ2-4	NA	TRBV7-8	TGTGCCAGCAGCTTAGGGAGTTGGGGTTTAGCCAAAAACATTCAGTACTTC	CASSLGSWGLAKNIQYF
many	TRBJ1-1	TRBD1	TRBV7-9	TGTGCCAGCAGCTCCGCCCCTGACAGGGCGAACACTGAAGCTTTCTTT	CASSSAPDRANTEAFF
NA	TRBJ1-2	TRBD1	TRBV20-1	TGCAGTGCTAAGGTCCAGGGGGCGCCGCGGGGCTACACCTTC	CSAKVQGAPRGYTF
many	TRBJ2-1	NA	TRBV7-8	TGTGCCAGCAGCTCCTACAGGGCCCCAGGATACAATGAGCAGTTCTTC	CASSSYRAPGYNEQFF
few	TRBJ1-2	NA	TRBV5-6	TGTGCCAGCAGCTCTTACGGCTATGGCTACACCTTC	CASSSYGYGYTF
few	TRBJ1-2	NA	TRBV29-1	TGCAGCGTTGACTTGGTGCAGGGCTATGGCTACACCTTC	CSVDLVQGYGYTF
many	TRBJ2-1	TRBD1	TRBV20-1	TGCAGTGCTAGAAGGGACAGGGAGTCCTACAATGAGCAGTTCTTC	CSARRDRESYNEQFF
NA	TRBJ1-6	TRBD1	TRBV20-1	TGCAGTGCTAGACCGACAGGGCTAAATTCCCTCCACTTT	CSARPTGLNSLHF
NA	TRBJ1-6	NA	TRBV3-1	TGTGCCAGCAGCCAAGCGGACGGCCCGAGGACAACCCTCCACTTT	CASSQADGPRTTLHF
few	TRBJ1-3	NA	TRBV11-1	TGTGCCAGCAGCTTGCCGGCACGGGTGATGACCTCTGGAAACACCATATATTTT	CASSLPARVMTSGNTIYF
many	TRBJ2-3	TRBD1	TRBV10-1	TGCGCCAGCAGTGTTCAGGGGGCGATAGGGCGGACAGATACGCAGTATTTT	CASSVQGAIGRTDTQYF
few	TRBJ2-7	NA	TRBV20-1	TGCAGTGCAATACCGACCGAAAGCCCTGACTACGAGCAGTACTTC	CSAIPTESPDYEQYF
many	TRBJ2-5	NA	TRBV6-5	TGTGCCAGCAACCCACTTGGGGAGACCCAGTACTTC	CASNPLGETQYF
many	TRBJ2-7	TRBD1	TRBV6-5	TGTGCCAGCAGTTACTCCCTGACAGGGGGGTGGGAGCAGTACTTC	CASSYSLTGGWEQYF
NA	TRBJ1-2	NA	TRBV29-1	TGCAGCGTTCGCAATCTGGCCAAACAGGAGGGCTATGGCTACACCTTC	CSVRNLAKQEGYGYTF
many	TRBJ2-2	NA	TRBV30	TGTGCCTGGAAGGGGATGGGTTACACCGGGGAGCTGTTTTTT	CAWKGMGYTGELFF
many	TRBJ2-7	TRBD2	TRBV5-1	TGCGCCAGCAGCGCGGGACTAGCGCCCTACGAGCAGTACTTC	CASSAGLAPYEQYF
few	TRBJ2-5	NA	TRBV5-1	TGCGCCAGCAGCATCGAAGAGACCCAGTACTTC	CASSIEETQYF
NA	TRBJ2-7	NA	TRBV28	TGTGCCAGCGCGGGGAACTACGAGCAGTACTTC	CASAGNYEQYF
many	TRBJ1-2	NA	TRBV10-3	TGTGCCATCAGTGAGGGACCCCCAGAAGGCTACACCTTC	CAISEGPPEGYTF
few	TRBJ2-1	NA	TRBV3-1	TGTGCCAGCAGCTCGCCTCTACCCGCACCTCGGCCCAATGAGCAGTTCTTC	CASSSPLPAPRPNEQFF
many	TRBJ2-1	TRBD1	TRBV5-1	TGCGCCAGCAGCAAGCGTCTGACAGGGGGCAACAATGAGCAGTTCTTC	CASSKRLTGGNNEQFF
few	TRBJ1-4	NA	TRBV19	TGTGCCAGTAGCAGTCCTAAGGCGCTTAATGAAAAACTGTTTTTT	CASSSPKALNEKLFF
NA	TRBJ1-5	NA	TRBV10-3	TGTGCCATCAGTGAACAGGGTTTGAATCAGCCCCAGCATTTT	CAISEQGLNQPQHF
few	TRBJ2-1	TRBD1	TRBV29-1	TGCAGCGTTGGTTCGGGACAGTCATCCTACAATGAGCAGTTCTTC	CSVGSGQSSYNEQFF
NA	TRBJ2-5	TRBD1	TRBV20-1	TGCAGTGCTCAAGGGACAGACTCTCAAGAGACCCAGTACTTC	CSAQGTDSQETQYF